This T cell receptor beta chain was captured by sequencing in a study of shared clonotypes between healthy human individuals. In the authors' methods: Filtering differed, since immunoSEQ gave only junction sequences and no quality scores. Data came from immunoSEQ multiplex PCR; TCRdb stores just in-frame clones and leaves some out. V and J calls and clone size are those listed in that table; D and trimming were worked out from the DNA. Here the sample spans about 470,000 clones, roughly 83% being singletons. CDR1 and CDR2 from the germline V gene are SGHTA and FQGNSA. The CDR3 covers 15 residues. The germline V and J ends were trimmed by 2 bases and 7 bases, with 16 bases remaining between them.

The rearrangement uses TRBV7-2 and TRBJ2-3, with D perhaps TRBD1 (6 bases). This TCR was recovered from a woman between 40 and 55 years old in good health. Some clones in this sample may be carry-over from other donors' samples. What was sequenced was PBMCs. CDR3 nucleotides: TGTGCCAGCAGCTTAAGCGACAGGACTGGAAATACGCAGTATTTT. As protein: CASSLSDRTGNTQYF.